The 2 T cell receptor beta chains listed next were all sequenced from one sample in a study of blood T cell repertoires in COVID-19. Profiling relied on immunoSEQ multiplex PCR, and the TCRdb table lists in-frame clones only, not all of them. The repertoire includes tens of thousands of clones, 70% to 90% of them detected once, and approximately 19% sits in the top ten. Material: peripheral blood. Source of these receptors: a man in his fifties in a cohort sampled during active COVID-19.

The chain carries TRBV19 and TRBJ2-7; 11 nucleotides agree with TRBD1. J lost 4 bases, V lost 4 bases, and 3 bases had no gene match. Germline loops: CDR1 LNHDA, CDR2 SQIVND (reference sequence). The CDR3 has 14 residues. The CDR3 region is CASSRTGGWYEQYF. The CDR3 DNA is TGTGCCAGTAGTAGGACAGGGGGCTGGTACGAGCAGTACTTC.

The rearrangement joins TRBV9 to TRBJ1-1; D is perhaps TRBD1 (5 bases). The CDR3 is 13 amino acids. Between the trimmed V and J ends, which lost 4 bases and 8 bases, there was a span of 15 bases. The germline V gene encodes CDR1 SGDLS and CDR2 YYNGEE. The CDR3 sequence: CASSTQDLLEAFF. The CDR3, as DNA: TGTGCCAGCAGCACACAGGACCTTTTAGAAGCTTTCTTT.